This T cell receptor beta chain was retrieved from a study of CD8+ T cells in alopecia areata. Turning to the study itself: Treated patients were given 5 to 10 mg oral tofacitinib twice daily.

The ends were cut back, 4 bases at V and 1 base at J, with 8 bases in the middle. CDR1 is SGDLS, CDR2 YYNGEE, per germline. The CDR3 length is 13 residues. The table lists this clone with a few counts. Individuals with alopecia areata gave both lesional scalp punch biopsies and peripheral blood for collection. The authors sorted CD4+ and CD8+ T cells from PBMCs. Sequencing relied on a cDNA template that was reverse transcribed from extracted RNA. Sequencing was performed with immunoSEQ multiplex PCR; in TCRdb, only in-frame clones are kept and a portion is missing. The table records 150,000 to 200,000 clones, 67% of them present only once.

This TCR derives from a human donor with alopecia areata. The rearrangement links TRBV9 to TRBJ1-1; no clear D gene. The source was CD8+ T cells sorted from blood, collected at week 0. CDR3 loop: CASSSRWNTEAFF. The CDR3 DNA follows: TGTGCCAGCAGCTCCCGGTGGAACACTGAAGCTTTCTTT.